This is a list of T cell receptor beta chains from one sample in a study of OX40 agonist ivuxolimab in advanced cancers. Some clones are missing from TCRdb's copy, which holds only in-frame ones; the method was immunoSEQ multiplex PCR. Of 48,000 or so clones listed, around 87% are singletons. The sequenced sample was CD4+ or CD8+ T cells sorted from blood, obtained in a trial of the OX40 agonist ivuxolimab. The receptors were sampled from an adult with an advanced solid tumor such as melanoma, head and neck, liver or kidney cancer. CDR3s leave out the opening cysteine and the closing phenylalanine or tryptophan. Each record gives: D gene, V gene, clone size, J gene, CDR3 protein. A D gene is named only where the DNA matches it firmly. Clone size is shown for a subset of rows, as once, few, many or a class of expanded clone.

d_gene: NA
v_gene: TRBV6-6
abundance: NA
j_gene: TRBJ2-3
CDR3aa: ASSYQGKGDTQY

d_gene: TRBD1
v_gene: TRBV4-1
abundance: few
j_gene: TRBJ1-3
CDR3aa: ASSQTGGTGNTIY

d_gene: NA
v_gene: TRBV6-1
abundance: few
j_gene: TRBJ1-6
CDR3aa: ASSVRGNSPLH

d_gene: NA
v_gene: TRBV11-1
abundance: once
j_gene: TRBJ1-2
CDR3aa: ASSLRVNYGYT

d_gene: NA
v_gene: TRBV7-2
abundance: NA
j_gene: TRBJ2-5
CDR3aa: ASSLSHHQETQY

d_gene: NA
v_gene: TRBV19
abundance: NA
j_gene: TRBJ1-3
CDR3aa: ASIPPRGNTIY

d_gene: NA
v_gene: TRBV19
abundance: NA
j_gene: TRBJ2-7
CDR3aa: ASARRFGDPYEQY

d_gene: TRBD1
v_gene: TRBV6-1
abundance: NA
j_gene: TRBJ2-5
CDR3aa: ASSEAGAGTGKTQY

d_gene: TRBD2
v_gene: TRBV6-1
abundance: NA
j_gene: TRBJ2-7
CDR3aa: ASSVSRGAGYEQY

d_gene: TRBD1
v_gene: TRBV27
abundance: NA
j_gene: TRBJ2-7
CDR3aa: ASSPRGQGHEQY

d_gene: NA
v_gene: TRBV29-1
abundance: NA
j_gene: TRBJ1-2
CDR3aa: SVDSLFYGYT

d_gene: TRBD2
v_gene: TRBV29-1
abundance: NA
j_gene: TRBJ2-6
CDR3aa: SVDFGRGGANVLT

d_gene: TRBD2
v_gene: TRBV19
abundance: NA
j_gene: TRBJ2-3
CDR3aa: ASMRAGYTDTQY

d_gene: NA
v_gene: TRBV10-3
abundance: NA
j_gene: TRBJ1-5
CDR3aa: AISESVGVGNQPQH

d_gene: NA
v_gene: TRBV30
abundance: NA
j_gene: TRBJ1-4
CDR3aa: AWKGRTGRGEKLF

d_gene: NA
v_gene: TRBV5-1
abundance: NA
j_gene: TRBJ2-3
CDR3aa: ASSVTGDTQY

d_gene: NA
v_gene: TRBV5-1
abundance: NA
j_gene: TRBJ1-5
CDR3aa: ASSLEGYSNQPQH

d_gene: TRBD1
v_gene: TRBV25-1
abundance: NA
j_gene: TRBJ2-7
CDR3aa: ASRGTGLGEQY

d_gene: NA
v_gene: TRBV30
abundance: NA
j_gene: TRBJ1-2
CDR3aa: AWSRLGTNYGYT

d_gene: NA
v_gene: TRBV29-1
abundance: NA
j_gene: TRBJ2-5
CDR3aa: SVPGWVDQETQY

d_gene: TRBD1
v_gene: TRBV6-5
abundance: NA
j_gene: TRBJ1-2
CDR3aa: ASSGRTGPNYGYT

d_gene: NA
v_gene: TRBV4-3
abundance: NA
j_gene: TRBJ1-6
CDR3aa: ASSQDLRAQAPLH

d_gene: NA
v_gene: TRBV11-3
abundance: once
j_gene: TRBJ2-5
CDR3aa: ASGLGGEETQY

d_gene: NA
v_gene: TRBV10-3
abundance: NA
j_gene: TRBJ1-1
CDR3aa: AISEELGSTEAF

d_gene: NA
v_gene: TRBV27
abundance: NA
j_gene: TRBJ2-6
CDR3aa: ASRPQGHPSGANVLT